This T cell receptor (beta chain) is drawn from a study of T cell responses to AZD1222 COVID-19 vaccine. Germline V gene lookup returns CDR1 SGHRS and CDR2 YFSETQ. V was clipped by 0 bases and J by 1 base; unmatched bases: 5. The CDR3 is made up of 17 amino acids. Notes on the study in general: Reportedly, nearly half of unique spike TCRs recognized epitopes outside B.1.351/B.1.1.7 mutations.

On this clone itself: What it recognizes is unknown.

Libraries were prepared by immunoSEQ multiplex PCR; TCRdb keeps only in-frame clonotypes and omits some of them. The sample has 84,000 or so clones; under 95% are singletons. The chain links TRBV5-1 to TRBJ2-3; TRBD2 matches 10 bases. The sample in question was peripheral blood, obtained on day 0 of MenACWY control vaccination. This receptor was obtained from an adult in good health. The CDR3 nucleotides are TGCGCCAGCAGCTTGGCTAGCGGGAGCCGGGGCACAGATACGCAGTATTTT. Translation: CASSLASGSRGTDTQYF.